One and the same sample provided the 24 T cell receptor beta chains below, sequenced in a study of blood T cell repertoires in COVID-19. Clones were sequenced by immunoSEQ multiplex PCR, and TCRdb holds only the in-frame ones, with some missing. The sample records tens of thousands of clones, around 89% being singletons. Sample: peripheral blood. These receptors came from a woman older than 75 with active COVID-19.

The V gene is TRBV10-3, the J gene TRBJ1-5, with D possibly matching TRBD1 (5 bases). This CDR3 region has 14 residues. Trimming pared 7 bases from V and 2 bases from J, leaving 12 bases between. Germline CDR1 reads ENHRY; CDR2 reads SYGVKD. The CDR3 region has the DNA TGTGCCATCATGGGTTCGGGGGGCAATCAGCCCCAGCATTTT. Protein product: CAIMGSGGNQPQHF.

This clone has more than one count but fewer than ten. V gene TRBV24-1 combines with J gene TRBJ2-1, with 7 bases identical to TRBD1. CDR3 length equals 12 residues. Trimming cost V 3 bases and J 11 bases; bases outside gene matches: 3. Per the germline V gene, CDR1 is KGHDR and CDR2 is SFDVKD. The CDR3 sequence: CATSDGTAKQFF. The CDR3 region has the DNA TGTGCCACCAGTGATGGGACAGCCAAGCAGTTCTTC.

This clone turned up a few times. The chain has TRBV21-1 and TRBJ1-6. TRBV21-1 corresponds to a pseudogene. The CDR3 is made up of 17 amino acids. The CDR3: CASSLHFFGGSTSPLHF. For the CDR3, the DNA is TGTGCCAGCAGCCTCCATTTCTTCGGGGGGTCAACTTCACCCCTCCACTTT.

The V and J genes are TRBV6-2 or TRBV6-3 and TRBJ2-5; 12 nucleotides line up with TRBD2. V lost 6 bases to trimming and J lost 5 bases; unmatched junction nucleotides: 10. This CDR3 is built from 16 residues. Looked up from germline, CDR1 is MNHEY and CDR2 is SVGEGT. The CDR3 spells CASSTTSGRVRETQYF. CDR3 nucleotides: TGTGCCAGCAGCACGACTAGCGGGAGAGTTAGGGAGACCCAGTACTTC.

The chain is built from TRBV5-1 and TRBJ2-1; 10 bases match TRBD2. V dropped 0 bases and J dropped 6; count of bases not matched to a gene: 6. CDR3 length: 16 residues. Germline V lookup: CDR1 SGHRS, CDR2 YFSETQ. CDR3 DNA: TGCGCCAGCAGCTTGGCTAGCGGGAGTGGCCTCAATGAGCAGTTCTTC. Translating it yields CASSLASGSGLNEQFF.

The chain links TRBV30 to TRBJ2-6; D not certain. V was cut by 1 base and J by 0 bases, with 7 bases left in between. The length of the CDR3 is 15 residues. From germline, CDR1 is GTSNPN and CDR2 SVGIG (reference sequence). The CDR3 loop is CAWSATSSGANVLTF. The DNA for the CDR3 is TGTGCCTGGAGTGCAACCAGCTCTGGGGCCAACGTCCTGACTTTC.

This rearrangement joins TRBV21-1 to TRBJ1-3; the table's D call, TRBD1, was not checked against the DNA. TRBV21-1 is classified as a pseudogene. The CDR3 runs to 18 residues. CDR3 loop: CASSKENFGTEPGNTIYF. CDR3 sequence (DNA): TGTGCCAGCAGCAAAGAAAACTTTGGGACAGAGCCGGGAAACACCATATATTTT.

This CDR3 reads CASSSDRAGKTQYF. In DNA, the CDR3 is TGTGCCAGCAGTTCCGACAGGGCCGGAAAGACCCAGTACTTC. This chain connects TRBV7-9 to TRBJ2-5; 7 nucleotides agree with TRBD1. CDR1 is SEHNR and CDR2 is FQNEAQ in the germline V gene (reference sequence). The V and J ends lost 6 bases and 6 bases, in that order; junction bases with no gene match: 10. This CDR3 spans 14 amino acids.

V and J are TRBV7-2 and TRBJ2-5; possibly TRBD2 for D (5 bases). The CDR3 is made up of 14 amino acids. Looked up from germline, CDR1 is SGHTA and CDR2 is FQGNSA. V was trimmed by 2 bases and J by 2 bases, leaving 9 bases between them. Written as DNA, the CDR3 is TGTGCCAGCAGCTTACAAGCGGTTCAAGAGACCCAGTACTTC. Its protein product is CASSLQAVQETQYF. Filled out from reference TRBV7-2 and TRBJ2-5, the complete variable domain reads GAGVSQSPSNKVTEKGKDVELRCDPISGHTALYWYRQSLGQGLEFLIYFQGNSAPDKSGLPSDRFSAERTGGSVSTLTIQRTQQEDSAVYLCASSLQAVQETQYFGPGTRLLVL.

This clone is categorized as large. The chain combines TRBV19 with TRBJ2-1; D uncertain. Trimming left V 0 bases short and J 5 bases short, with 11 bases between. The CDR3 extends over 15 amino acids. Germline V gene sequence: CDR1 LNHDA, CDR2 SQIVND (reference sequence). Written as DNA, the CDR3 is TGTGCCAGTAGTATAGATGCTAGTACCAACAATGAGCAGTTCTTC. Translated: CASSIDASTNNEQFF.

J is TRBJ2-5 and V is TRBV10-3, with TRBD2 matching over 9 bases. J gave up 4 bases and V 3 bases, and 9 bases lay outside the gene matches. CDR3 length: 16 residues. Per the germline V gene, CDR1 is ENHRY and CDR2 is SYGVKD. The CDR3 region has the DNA TGTGCCATCAGTGAAGGGCTAGCGGGGCCAGGAGAGACCCAGTACTTC. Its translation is CAISEGLAGPGETQYF.

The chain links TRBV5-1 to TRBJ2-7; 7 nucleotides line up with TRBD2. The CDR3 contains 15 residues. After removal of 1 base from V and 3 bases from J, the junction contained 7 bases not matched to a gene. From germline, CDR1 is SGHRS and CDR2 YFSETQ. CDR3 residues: CASSLSPSGVYEQYF. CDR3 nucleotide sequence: TGCGCCAGCAGCTTGAGTCCTAGCGGAGTCTACGAGCAGTACTTC.

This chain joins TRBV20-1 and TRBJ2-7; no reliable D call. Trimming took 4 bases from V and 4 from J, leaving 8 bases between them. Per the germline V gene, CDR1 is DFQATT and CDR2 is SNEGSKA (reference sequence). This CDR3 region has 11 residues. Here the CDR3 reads CSATLEYEQYF. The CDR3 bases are TGCAGTGCTACTCTAGAGTACGAGCAGTACTTC.

DNA for the CDR3: TGTGCCAGCAGTTTATCGACAGCTCATAATATCTATGGCTACACCTTC. This translates into CASSLSTAHNIYGYTF. V and J are TRBV28 and TRBJ1-2, with D possibly matching TRBD1 (5 bases). The CDR3 extends over 16 amino acids. The V and J ends lost 1 base and 4 bases respectively, with 16 bases between them. Germline-derived CDR1 and CDR2 are MDHEN and SYDVKM.

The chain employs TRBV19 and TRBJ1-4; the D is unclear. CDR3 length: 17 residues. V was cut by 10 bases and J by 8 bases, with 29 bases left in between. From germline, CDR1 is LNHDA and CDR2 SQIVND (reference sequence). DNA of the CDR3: TGTGCCACCCGGCCCTACGGGCGGTCCCCCTCGGGGGAAAAACTGTTTTTT. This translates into CATRPYGRSPSGEKLFF. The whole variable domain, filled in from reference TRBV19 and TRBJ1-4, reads DGGITQSPKYLFRKEGQNVTLSCEQNLNHDAMYWYRQDPGQGLRLIYYSQIVNDFQKGDIAEGYSVSREKKESFPLTVTSAQKNPTAFYLCATRPYGRSPSGEKLFFGSGTQLSVL.

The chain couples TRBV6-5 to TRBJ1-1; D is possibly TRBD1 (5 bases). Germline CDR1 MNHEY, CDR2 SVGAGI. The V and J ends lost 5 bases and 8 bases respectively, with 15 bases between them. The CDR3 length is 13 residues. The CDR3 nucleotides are TGTGCCAGCAGTCCCGGCTTAGGGGTAGAAGCTTTCTTT. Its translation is CASSPGLGVEAFF.

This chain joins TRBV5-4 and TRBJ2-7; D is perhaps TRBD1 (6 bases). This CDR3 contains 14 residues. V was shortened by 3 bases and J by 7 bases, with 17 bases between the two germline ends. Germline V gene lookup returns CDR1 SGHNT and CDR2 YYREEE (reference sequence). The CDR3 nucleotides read TGTGCCAGCAGCTCTCGAGGGGAAGGGGGAGAGCAGTACTTC. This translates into CASSSRGEGGEQYF.

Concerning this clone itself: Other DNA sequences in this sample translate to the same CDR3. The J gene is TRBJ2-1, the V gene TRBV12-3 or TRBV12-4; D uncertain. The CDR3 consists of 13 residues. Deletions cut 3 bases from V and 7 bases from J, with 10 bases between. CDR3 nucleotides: TGTGCCAGCAGTTTTGGGCTAAGGAATGAGCAGTTCTTC. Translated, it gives CASSFGLRNEQFF.

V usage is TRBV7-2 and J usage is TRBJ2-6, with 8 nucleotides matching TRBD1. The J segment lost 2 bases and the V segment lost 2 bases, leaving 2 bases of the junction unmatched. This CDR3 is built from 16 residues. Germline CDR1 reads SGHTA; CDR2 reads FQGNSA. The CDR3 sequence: CASSLSGGAGANVLTF. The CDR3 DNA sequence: TGTGCCAGCAGCTTATCAGGGGGCGCTGGGGCCAACGTCCTGACTTTC. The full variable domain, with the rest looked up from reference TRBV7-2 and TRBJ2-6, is GAGVSQSPSNKVTEKGKDVELRCDPISGHTALYWYRQSLGQGLEFLIYFQGNSAPDKSGLPSDRFSAERTGGSVSTLTIQRTQQEDSAVYLCASSLSGGAGANVLTFGAGSRLTVL.

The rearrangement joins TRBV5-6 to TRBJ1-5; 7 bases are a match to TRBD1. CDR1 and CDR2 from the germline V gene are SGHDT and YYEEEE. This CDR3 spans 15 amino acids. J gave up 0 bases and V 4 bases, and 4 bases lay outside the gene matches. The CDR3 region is CASSRTGVSNQPQHF. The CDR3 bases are TGTGCCAGCAGCCGAACAGGGGTTAGCAATCAGCCCCAGCATTTT. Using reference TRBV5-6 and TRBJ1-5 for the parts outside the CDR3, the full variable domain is DAGVTQSPTHLIKTRGQQVTLRCSPKSGHDTVSWYQQALGQGPQFIFQYYEEEERQRGNFPDRFSGHQFPNYSSELNVNALLLGDSALYLCASSRTGVSNQPQHFGDGTRLSIL.

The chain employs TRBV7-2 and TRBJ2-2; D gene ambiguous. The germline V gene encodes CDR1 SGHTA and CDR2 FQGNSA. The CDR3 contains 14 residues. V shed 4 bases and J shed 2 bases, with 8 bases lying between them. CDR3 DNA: TGTGCCAGCAGCTATAACTTAAACACCGGGGAGCTGTTTTTT. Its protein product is CASSYNLNTGELFF.

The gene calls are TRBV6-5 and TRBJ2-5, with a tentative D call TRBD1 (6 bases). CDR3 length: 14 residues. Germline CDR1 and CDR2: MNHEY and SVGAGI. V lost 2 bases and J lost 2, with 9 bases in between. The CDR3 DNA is TGTGCCAGCAGTTACACTGACAGGCAAGAGACCCAGTACTTC. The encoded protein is CASSYTDRQETQYF.

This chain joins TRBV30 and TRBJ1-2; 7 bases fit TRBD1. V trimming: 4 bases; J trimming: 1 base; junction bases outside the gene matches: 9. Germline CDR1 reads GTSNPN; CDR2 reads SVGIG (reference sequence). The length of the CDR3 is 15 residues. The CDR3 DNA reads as TGTGCCTGGAAAAAAACCGGGACAGTTAACTATGGCTACACCTTC. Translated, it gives CAWKKTGTVNYGYTF.

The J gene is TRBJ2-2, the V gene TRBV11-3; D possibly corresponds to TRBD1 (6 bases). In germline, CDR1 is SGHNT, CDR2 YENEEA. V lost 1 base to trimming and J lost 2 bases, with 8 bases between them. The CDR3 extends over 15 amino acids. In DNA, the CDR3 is TGTGCCAGCAGCTTAGCGGGACAAAACACCGGGGAGCTGTTTTTT. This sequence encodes CASSLAGQNTGELFF.